These 18 T cell receptor beta chains share one sample of origin, sequenced in a study of graft-versus-host responses after intestinal transplantation. Data came from immunoSEQ multiplex PCR; TCRdb stores just in-frame clones and leaves some out. The sample includes some 31,000 clones, 85% to 95% seen only once; the top ten take 0.72%. The sequencing used PBMCs, collected about 62 days after intestinal transplant. These receptor sequences come from a human patient who received an intestinal transplant, so some T cells may come from the graft donor.

V is TRBV4-3 and J is TRBJ1-2; D possibly corresponds to TRBD1 (5 bases). CDR3 length: 14 amino acids. V was shortened by 4 bases and J by 1 base, with 10 bases between the two germline ends. CDR1 and CDR2 from the germline V gene are LGHNA and YSLEER. The CDR3 DNA is TGCGCCAGCAGCCCCGTGGGGGGTAACTATGGCTACACCTTC. It specifies CASSPVGGNYGYTF.

V gene TRBV11-2 combines with J gene TRBJ1-6; 7 nucleotides agree with TRBD1. Germline V gene sequence: CDR1 SGHAT, CDR2 FQNNGV. The CDR3 has 15 amino acids. The trim removed 3 bases at V and 11 bases at J, leaving 10 bases unmatched. CDR3 in amino acids: CASSFFGTDTAPLHF. The CDR3 DNA reads as TGTGCCAGCAGCTTCTTCGGGACAGATACGGCACCCCTCCACTTT.

The gene calls are TRBV15 and TRBJ1-2; weak D call: TRBD1 (6 bases). V was trimmed by 8 bases and J by 4 bases, leaving 20 bases between them. The germline V gene has CDR1 LNHNV and CDR2 YYDKDF (reference sequence). The CDR3 is 15 amino acids. CDR3 protein: CATFQGSNQGYGYTF. The CDR3 region has the DNA TGTGCCACCTTCCAGGGGTCTAATCAAGGCTATGGCTACACCTTC.

The rearrangement uses TRBV19 and TRBJ2-7, with 11 bases lining up with TRBD2. Germline CDR1 is LNHDA and CDR2 is SQIVND (reference sequence). V lost 2 bases, J lost 3 bases, and 0 bases stayed unmatched. This CDR3 is built from 14 residues. CDR3 sequence (DNA): TGTGCCAGTAGTATACTAGCGGGAGGCTACGAGCAGTACTTC. Its translation is CASSILAGGYEQYF.

The chain links TRBV6-1 to TRBJ1-5; TRBD1 agrees at 10 bases. The J segment lost 6 bases and the V segment lost 4 bases, leaving 3 bases of the junction unmatched. Germline CDR1 is MNHNS and CDR2 is SASEGT. The CDR3 contains 14 residues. CDR3 in amino acids: CASSGGTGAQPQHF. CDR3 DNA sequence: TGTGCCAGCAGTGGGGGGACAGGGGCTCAGCCCCAGCATTTT.

The V call is TRBV5-1, the J call TRBJ1-2, with a weak D call TRBD1 (6 bases). The germline CDR1 and CDR2 sequences are SGHRS and YFSETQ. The CDR3 length is 16 residues. Deletions cut 3 bases from V and 0 bases from J, with 15 bases between. CDR3 bases: TGCGCCAGCAGCTCCCAGGGGATGAGGACTAACTATGGCTACACCTTC. This encodes CASSSQGMRTNYGYTF.

The rearrangement uses TRBV7-9 and TRBJ1-2, with TRBD1 matching over 7 bases. This CDR3 contains 16 residues. The trim removed 3 bases at V and 7 bases at J, leaving 14 bases unmatched. CDR1 SEHNR and CDR2 FQNEAQ come from the germline V gene (reference sequence). CDR3 region: CASSLGTTGTESGYTF. Here the CDR3 DNA reads TGTGCCAGCAGCTTGGGGACCACCGGGACAGAAAGTGGCTACACCTTC.

The V and J genes are TRBV19 and TRBJ2-3, with 10 bases lining up with TRBD2. Trimming took 3 bases from V and 2 from J; bases not matched to a gene: 8. The CDR3 is 17 amino acids. In germline, CDR1 is LNHDA, CDR2 SQIVND (reference sequence). The CDR3 loop reads CASSMISGGPYTDTQYF. CDR3 nucleotide sequence: TGTGCCAGTAGTATGATTAGCGGGGGGCCCTACACAGATACGCAGTATTTT.

This chain links TRBV6-4 with TRBJ2-2, with D perhaps matching TRBD1 (6 bases). V lost 6 bases and J 10 bases, leaving 15 bases between the germline ends. CDR1 and CDR2 (germline): MRHNA, SNTAGT. CDR3 length: 13 amino acids. CDR3 sequence: CASSPLQGTELFF. CDR3 nucleotide sequence: TGTGCCAGCAGCCCCCTACAGGGTACGGAGCTGTTTTTT.

The CDR3 sequence is CASSPHRGAYEQYF. In nucleotides, the CDR3 is TGTGCCAGCAGCCCCCACAGGGGGGCCTACGAGCAGTACTTC. The rearrangement links TRBV13 to TRBJ2-7; the match to TRBD1 covers 8 bases. Germline-derived CDR1 and CDR2 are PRHDT and FYEKMQ (reference sequence). The CDR3 spans 14 residues. J gave up 2 bases and V 5 bases, and 5 bases lay outside the gene matches.

For the CDR3, the DNA is TGTGCCAGCAGCGCCCTAGGGAATGAGCAGTTCTTC. Residues: CASSALGNEQFF. The chain uses TRBV7-2 and TRBJ2-1; D gene ambiguous. The CDR3 runs to 12 residues. Germline CDR1 reads SGHTA; CDR2 reads FQGNSA. V lost 5 bases to trimming and J lost 7 bases, with 9 bases between them.

This chain connects TRBV14 to TRBJ2-3; 11 bases align to TRBD2. The CDR3 has 17 amino acids. Germline V CDR1 and CDR2: SGHDN, FVKESK. V was pared by 1 base and J by 3 bases, with 6 bases of the junction left unmatched. The CDR3 sequence is CASSQGVAGGITDTQYF. In DNA form, the CDR3 reads TGTGCCAGCAGCCAAGGAGTAGCGGGGGGGATAACAGATACGCAGTATTTT.

The chain couples TRBV9 to TRBJ2-3; D is perhaps TRBD1 (5 bases). Trimming stripped 4 bases from V and 5 bases from J, with 20 bases between. Per the germline V gene, CDR1 is SGDLS and CDR2 is YYNGEE. The CDR3 is 16 amino acids. DNA for the CDR3: TGTGCCAGCAGCCCCCCTGGGGCCTCCTCCAGAGATACGCAGTATTTT. Translated: CASSPPGASSRDTQYF.

This sequence joins TRBV19 and TRBJ1-1; D call uncertain. V was clipped by 6 bases and J by 4 bases, with 9 bases between them. Germline V gene sequence: CDR1 LNHDA, CDR2 SQIVND (reference sequence). The CDR3 extends over 12 amino acids. CDR3 DNA sequence: TGTGCCAGTAGCTACTATCTCACTGAAGCTTTCTTT. Translated: CASSYYLTEAFF.

There are a few counts of this clone. The chain couples TRBV19 to TRBJ1-2, with a weak D call TRBD1 (5 bases). This CDR3 region has 14 residues. The germline V and J ends were trimmed by 2 bases and 2 bases, with 9 bases remaining between them. Germline assignment: CDR1 LNHDA and CDR2 SQIVND (reference sequence). CDR3 loop: CASSITAGNYGYTF. CDR3 DNA: TGTGCCAGTAGTATAACAGCAGGGAACTATGGCTACACCTTC.

The gene calls are TRBV4-3 and TRBJ2-7; 11 bases are shared with TRBD2. Germline CDR1 is LGHNA and CDR2 is YSLEER. V was clipped by 0 bases and J by 0 bases; unmatched bases: 1. CDR3 length: 16 residues. The CDR3 protein is CASSQETSGDSYEQYF. As DNA, the CDR3 is TGCGCCAGCAGCCAAGAGACTAGCGGGGACTCCTACGAGCAGTACTTC.

The gene calls are TRBV4-1 and TRBJ2-5; 7 bases map to TRBD2. The J call may be faulty, since TRBJ2-7 better matches the DNA end. CDR3 length: 15 amino acids. The germline gives CDR1 MGHRA, CDR2 YSYEKL. The CDR3 DNA reads as TGCGCCAGCAGCCAAGTGTGGGAGGGCCCCCACGAGCAGTACTTC. This translates into CASSQVWEGPHEQYF.

The rearrangement links TRBV15 to TRBJ2-5, with D perhaps matching TRBD2 (6 bases). The ends were cut back, 1 base at V and 5 bases at J, with 14 bases in the middle. Per the germline V gene, CDR1 is LNHNV and CDR2 is YYDKDF (reference sequence). This CDR3 has 15 amino acids. The CDR3 nucleotides read TGTGCCACCAGCAGAGGGAGGGCTAATGTTGAGACCCAGTACTTC. Its translation is CATSRGRANVETQYF.